This T cell receptor (beta chain) was sequenced in a study of OX40 agonist ivuxolimab in advanced cancers. Findings and limits, study-wide: Expanded peripheral T cells had an undetermined antigen specificity.

This clone occurred once. The antigen is unknown. V was trimmed by 3 bases and J by 1 base, leaving 12 bases between them. CDR3 length: 15 residues. Per the germline V gene, CDR1 is SGHTA and CDR2 is FQGNSA. Clones were read by immunoSEQ multiplex PCR, and TCRdb kept only the in-frame ones, dropping some. Here the sample spans fewer than 55,000 clones, 80% to 90% being singletons. This sequence joins TRBV7-2 and TRBJ1-1, with D perhaps matching TRBD1 (5 bases). This TCR was recovered from an adult with an advanced solid tumor such as melanoma, head and neck, liver or kidney cancer. Sequencing was performed on CD4+ or CD8+ T cells sorted from blood, taken in a trial of the OX40 agonist ivuxolimab. The CDR3 region has the DNA TGTGCCAGCAGCTTTAGGGGAATGACGAACACTGAAGCTTTCTTT. Translated, it gives CASSFRGMTNTEAFF.